A selection of T cell receptor beta chains follows, all from one sample in a study of T cell responses to AZD1222 COVID-19 vaccine. The table came from immunoSEQ multiplex PCR; TCRdb's copy has only in-frame clones and leaves some out. The data hold about 98,000 clones, with 80% to 90% observed a single time. The specimen was peripheral blood, collected on day 0 of MenACWY control vaccination. The receptors come from an adult in good health. CDR3s include the opening cysteine and the closing phenylalanine or tryptophan. D genes are given only for firm matches. Size is stated for part of the rows, as once, few or many counts, or as a class when the clone is expanded.

V gene: TRBV30
D gene: TRBD1
J gene: TRBJ1-6
clone size: .
CDR3 protein: CAWRDEGRGLSPLHF
CDR3 DNA: TGTGCCTGGAGAGATGAGGGCAGGGGGCTGTCACCCCTCCACTTT

V gene: TRBV6-5
D gene: .
J gene: TRBJ1-4
clone size: .
CDR3 protein: CASSYGEPATNEKLFF
CDR3 DNA: TGTGCCAGCAGTTACGGGGAGCCCGCAACTAATGAAAAACTGTTTTTT

V gene: TRBV5-1
D gene: .
J gene: TRBJ2-5
clone size: .
CDR3 protein: CASSLTDGQETQYF
CDR3 DNA: TGCGCCAGCAGCCTTACCGACGGGCAAGAGACCCAGTACTTC

V gene: TRBV28
D gene: TRBD1
J gene: TRBJ1-2
clone size: .
CDR3 protein: CASSRDRGKYGYTF
CDR3 DNA: TGTGCCAGCAGCAGGGACAGGGGGAAGTATGGCTACACCTTC

V gene: TRBV7-2
D gene: .
J gene: TRBJ1-3
clone size: .
CDR3 protein: CASSLRQALSGNTIYF
CDR3 DNA: TGTGCCAGCAGCCTTCGACAGGCCCTCTCTGGAAACACCATATATTTT

V gene: TRBV7-9
D gene: TRBD2
J gene: TRBJ2-3
clone size: .
CDR3 protein: CASSFLAGRSTDTQYF
CDR3 DNA: TGTGCCAGCAGCTTTTTAGCGGGGAGGAGCACAGATACGCAGTATTTT

V gene: TRBV3-1/TRBV3-2
D gene: .
J gene: TRBJ2-6
clone size: .
CDR3 protein: CASSPDSSGANVLTF
CDR3 DNA: TGTGCCAGCAGCCCCGACAGTTCTGGGGCCAACGTCCTGACTTTC

V gene: TRBV4-2
D gene: TRBD1
J gene: TRBJ1-2
clone size: .
CDR3 protein: CASSQGQGGYTF
CDR3 DNA: TGTGCCAGCAGCCAAGGACAGGGAGGATACACCTTC

V gene: TRBV9
D gene: .
J gene: TRBJ1-6
clone size: .
CDR3 protein: CASSVAPTGFYNSPLHF
CDR3 DNA: TGTGCCAGCAGCGTAGCCCCGACAGGTTTCTATAATTCACCCCTCCACTTT

V gene: TRBV5-6
D gene: .
J gene: TRBJ1-2
clone size: .
CDR3 protein: CASSLGGGYTF
CDR3 DNA: TGTGCCAGCAGCTTAGGGGGAGGCTACACCTTC

V gene: TRBV18
D gene: TRBD1
J gene: TRBJ1-2
clone size: .
CDR3 protein: CASSLSAGGYGYTF
CDR3 DNA: TGTGCCAGCTCTCTTTCGGCAGGGGGCTATGGCTACACCTTC

V gene: TRBV30
D gene: .
J gene: TRBJ1-6
clone size: .
CDR3 protein: CAWRHSNSPLHF
CDR3 DNA: TGTGCCTGGAGGCACAGTAATTCACCCCTCCACTTT

V gene: TRBV2
D gene: .
J gene: TRBJ1-3
clone size: .
CDR3 protein: CASTRSQGSGNTIYF
CDR3 DNA: TGTGCCAGCACCAGGTCACAGGGCTCTGGAAACACCATATATTTT

V gene: TRBV3-1/TRBV3-2
D gene: .
J gene: TRBJ1-1
clone size: .
CDR3 protein: CASSQGHLTEAFF
CDR3 DNA: TGTGCCAGCAGCCAAGGTCATTTAACTGAAGCTTTCTTT

V gene: TRBV5-1
D gene: TRBD2
J gene: TRBJ2-5
clone size: .
CDR3 protein: CASSLAGERGAKETQYF
CDR3 DNA: TGCGCCAGCAGCTTGGCCGGGGAGCGGGGGGCTAAAGAGACCCAGTACTTC

V gene: TRBV9
D gene: TRBD1
J gene: TRBJ1-6
clone size: .
CDR3 protein: CASSVDPGQGNSPLHF
CDR3 DNA: TGTGCCAGCAGCGTAGATCCGGGACAGGGGAATTCACCCCTCCACTTT

V gene: TRBV19
D gene: TRBD1
J gene: TRBJ1-2
clone size: .
CDR3 protein: CASIDRGVYGYTF
CDR3 DNA: TGTGCCAGTATTGACAGGGGTGTGTATGGCTACACCTTC

V gene: TRBV5-1
D gene: TRBD1
J gene: TRBJ2-2
clone size: .
CDR3 protein: CASSLDRVSTGELFF
CDR3 DNA: TGCGCCAGCAGCTTAGACAGGGTGTCCACCGGGGAGCTGTTTTTT

V gene: TRBV30
D gene: .
J gene: TRBJ1-1
clone size: .
CDR3 protein: CAWELGGVTEAFF
CDR3 DNA: TGTGCCTGGGAGCTGGGGGGTGTGACTGAAGCTTTCTTT

V gene: TRBV19
D gene: .
J gene: TRBJ1-1
clone size: .
CDR3 protein: CASISLPSRGGTEAFF
CDR3 DNA: TGTGCCAGTATTTCCCTCCCCAGTCGGGGTGGTACTGAAGCTTTCTTT

V gene: TRBV6-5
D gene: .
J gene: TRBJ1-1
clone size: .
CDR3 protein: CASSYKRGVGTEAFF
CDR3 DNA: TGTGCCAGCAGTTACAAAAGGGGGGTAGGCACTGAAGCTTTCTTT

V gene: TRBV5-1
D gene: TRBD1
J gene: TRBJ1-1
clone size: .
CDR3 protein: CASSLTGGWSEAFF
CDR3 DNA: TGCGCCAGCAGCCTTACAGGGGGCTGGTCTGAAGCTTTCTTT

V gene: TRBV10-3
D gene: TRBD1
J gene: TRBJ1-1
clone size: once
CDR3 protein: CAITGDRDITEAFF
CDR3 DNA: TGTGCCATCACCGGGGACAGGGATATCACTGAAGCTTTCTTT

V gene: TRBV19
D gene: TRBD1
J gene: TRBJ1-1
clone size: few
CDR3 protein: CASSATGQDAPAEAFF
CDR3 DNA: TGTGCCAGTAGTGCGACGGGACAGGATGCCCCTGCTGAAGCTTTCTTT

V gene: TRBV3-1/TRBV3-2
D gene: .
J gene: TRBJ1-4
clone size: .
CDR3 protein: CASSQRTAPNEKLFF
CDR3 DNA: TGTGCCAGCAGCCAGAGGACGGCACCTAATGAAAAACTGTTTTTT

V gene: TRBV29-1
D gene: .
J gene: TRBJ1-2
clone size: once
CDR3 protein: CSVDRSGQVYGYTF
CDR3 DNA: TGCAGCGTTGACCGTTCCGGACAAGTCTATGGCTACACCTTC

V gene: TRBV15
D gene: TRBD1
J gene: TRBJ1-5
clone size: .
CDR3 protein: CATSRTGANQPQHF
CDR3 DNA: TGTGCCACCAGCAGGACAGGGGCCAATCAGCCCCAGCATTTT